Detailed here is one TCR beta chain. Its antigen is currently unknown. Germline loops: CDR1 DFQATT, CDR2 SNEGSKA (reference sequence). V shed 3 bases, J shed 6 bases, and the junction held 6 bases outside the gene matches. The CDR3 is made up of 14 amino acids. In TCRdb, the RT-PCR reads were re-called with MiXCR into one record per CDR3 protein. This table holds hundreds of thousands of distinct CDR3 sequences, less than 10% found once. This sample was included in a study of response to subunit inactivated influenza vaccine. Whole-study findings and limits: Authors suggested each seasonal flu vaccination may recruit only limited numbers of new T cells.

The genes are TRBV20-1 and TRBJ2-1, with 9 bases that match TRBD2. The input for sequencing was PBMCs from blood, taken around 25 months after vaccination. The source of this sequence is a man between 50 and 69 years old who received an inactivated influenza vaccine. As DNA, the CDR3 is TGCAGTGCTAGGGGCCAGCGGGGGGTCAATGAGCAGTTCTTC. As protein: CSARGQRGVNEQFF.